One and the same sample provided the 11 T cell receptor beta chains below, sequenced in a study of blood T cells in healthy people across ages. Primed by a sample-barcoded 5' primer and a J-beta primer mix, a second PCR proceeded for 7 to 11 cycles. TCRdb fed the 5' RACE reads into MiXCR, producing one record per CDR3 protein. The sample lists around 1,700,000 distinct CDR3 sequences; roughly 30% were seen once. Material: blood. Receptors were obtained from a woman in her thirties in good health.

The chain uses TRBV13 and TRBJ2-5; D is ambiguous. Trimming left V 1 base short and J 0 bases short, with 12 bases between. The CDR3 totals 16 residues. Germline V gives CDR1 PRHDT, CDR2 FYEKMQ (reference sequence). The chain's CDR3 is CASSLAPGRYQETQYF. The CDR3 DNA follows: TGTGCCAGCAGCTTAGCCCCTGGACGGTACCAAGAGACCCAGTACTTC.

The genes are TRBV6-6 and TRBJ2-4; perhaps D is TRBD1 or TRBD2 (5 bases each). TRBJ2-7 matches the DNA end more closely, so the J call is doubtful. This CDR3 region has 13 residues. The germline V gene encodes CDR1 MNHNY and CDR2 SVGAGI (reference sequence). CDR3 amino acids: CANIGDLTYEQYF. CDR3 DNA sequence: TGTGCCAACATCGGGGACCTTACCTACGAGCAGTACTTC.

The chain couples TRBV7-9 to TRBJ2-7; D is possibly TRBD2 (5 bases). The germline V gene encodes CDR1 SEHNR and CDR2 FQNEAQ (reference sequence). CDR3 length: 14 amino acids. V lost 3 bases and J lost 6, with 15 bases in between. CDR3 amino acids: CASSFEGIGSEQYF. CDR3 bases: TGTGCCAGCAGCTTCGAGGGAATTGGGTCCGAGCAGTACTTC.

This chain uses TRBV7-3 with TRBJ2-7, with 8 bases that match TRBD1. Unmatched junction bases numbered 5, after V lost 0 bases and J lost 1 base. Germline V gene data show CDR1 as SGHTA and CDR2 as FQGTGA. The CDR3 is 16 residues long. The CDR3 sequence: CASSLTGTGQSYEQYF. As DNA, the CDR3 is TGTGCCAGCAGCTTAACCGGGACAGGTCAATCCTACGAGCAGTACTTC.

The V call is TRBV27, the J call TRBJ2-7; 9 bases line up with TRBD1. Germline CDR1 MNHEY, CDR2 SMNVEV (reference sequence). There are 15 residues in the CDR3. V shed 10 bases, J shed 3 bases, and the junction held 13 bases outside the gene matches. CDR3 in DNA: TGTGCCACAAGCCGGGGACAGGGTAAGATCTACGAGCAGTACTTC. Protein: CATSRGQGKIYEQYF.

CDR3 sequence: CASSTRTGGEEQYF. DNA of the CDR3: TGTGCCAGCAGCACCCGGACAGGGGGGGAGGAGCAGTACTTC. This rearrangement joins TRBV5-8 to TRBJ2-7; 10 bases line up with TRBD1. This CDR3 contains 14 residues. V was pared by 4 bases and J by 7 bases, with 8 bases of the junction left unmatched. Germline V lookup: CDR1 SGHTS, CDR2 YDEGEE.

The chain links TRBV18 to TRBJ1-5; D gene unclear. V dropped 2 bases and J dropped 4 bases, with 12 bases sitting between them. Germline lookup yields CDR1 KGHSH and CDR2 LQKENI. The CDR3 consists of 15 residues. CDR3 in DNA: TGTGCCAGCTCACCATCAGCGCGGCCGAATCAGCCCCAGCATTTT. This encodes CASSPSARPNQPQHF.

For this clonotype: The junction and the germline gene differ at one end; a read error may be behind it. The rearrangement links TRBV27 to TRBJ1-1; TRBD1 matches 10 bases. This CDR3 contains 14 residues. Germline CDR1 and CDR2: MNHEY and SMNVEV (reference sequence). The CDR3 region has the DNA TGTGCCTGCAGAACGGACAGGGGGGGGACTGAAGCTTTCTTT. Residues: CACRTDRGGTEAFF.

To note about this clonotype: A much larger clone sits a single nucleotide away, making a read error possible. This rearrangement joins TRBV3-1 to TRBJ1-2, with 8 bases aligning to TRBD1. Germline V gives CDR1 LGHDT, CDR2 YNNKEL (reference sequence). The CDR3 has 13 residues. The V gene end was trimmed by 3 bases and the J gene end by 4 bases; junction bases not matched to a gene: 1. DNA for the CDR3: TGTGCCAGCAGCCACCAGGGGGCCTATGGCTACACCTTC. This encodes CASSHQGAYGYTF.

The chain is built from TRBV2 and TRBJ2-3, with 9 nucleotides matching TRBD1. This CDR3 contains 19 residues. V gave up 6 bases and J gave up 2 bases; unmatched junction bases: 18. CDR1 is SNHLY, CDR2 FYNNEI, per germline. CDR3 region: CASRPGTGSASENTDTQYF. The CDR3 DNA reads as TGTGCCAGCAGGCCCGGGACAGGGTCGGCTAGCGAGAACACAGATACGCAGTATTTT. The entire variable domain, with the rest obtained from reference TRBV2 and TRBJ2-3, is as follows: EPEVTQTPSHQVTQMGQEVILRCVPISNHLYFYWYRQILGQKVEFLVSFYNNEISEKSEIFDDQFSVERPDGSNFTLKIRSTKLEDSAMYFCASRPGTGSASENTDTQYFGPGTRLTVL.

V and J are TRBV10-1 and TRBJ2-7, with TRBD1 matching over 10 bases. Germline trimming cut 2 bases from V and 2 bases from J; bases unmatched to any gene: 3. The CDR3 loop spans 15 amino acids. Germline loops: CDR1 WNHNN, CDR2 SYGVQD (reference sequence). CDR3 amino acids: CASSEPGTGAYEQYF. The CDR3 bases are TGCGCCAGCAGTGAGCCCGGGACAGGGGCCTACGAGCAGTACTTC.